The 26 T cell receptor beta chains below all came from one sample that was sequenced in a study of cytomegalovirus exposure and HLA in healthy donors. It was with 60 Vbeta and 13 Jbeta primers that the PCR ran. The data were produced by immunoSEQ multiplex PCR, yet TCRdb's version contains in-frame clones alone and is incomplete. The repertoire consists of roughly 160,000 clones, with 80% occurring once and the leading ten covering around 2.3%. The sample taken for sequencing was PBMCs. The receptors here all came from a male donor in good health and CMV-seronegative.

This chain uses TRBV7-9 with TRBJ2-3; perhaps TRBD2 as D (7 bases). Germline V CDR1 and CDR2: SEHNR, FQNEAQ (reference sequence). The V and J ends lost 5 bases and 3 bases respectively, with 21 bases between them. This CDR3 is 17 amino acids long. Here the CDR3 DNA reads TGTGCCAGCAGCGAAGGCTGGTCGGGGGGCGGTACAGATACGCAGTATTTT. Translating it yields CASSEGWSGGGTDTQYF. Filled out from reference TRBV7-9 and TRBJ2-3, the complete variable domain reads DTGVSQNPRHKITKRGQNVTFRCDPISEHNRLYWYRQTLGQGPEFLTYFQNEAQLEKSRLLSDRFSAERPKGSFSTLEIQRTEQGDSAMYLCASSEGWSGGGTDTQYFGPGTRLTVL.

The chain has TRBV4-1 and TRBJ2-1, with D tentatively TRBD2 (7 bases). The CDR3 is 18 amino acids. V lost 2 bases, J lost 4 bases, and 21 bases lay in between. Germline-derived CDR1 and CDR2 are MGHRA and YSYEKL. CDR3 DNA: TGCGCCAGCAGCCAACCACTAGTGAGGGGGGGCTCGTACAATGAGCAGTTCTTC. It codes for CASSQPLVRGGSYNEQFF.

The chain carries TRBV7-2 and TRBJ2-3; TRBD2 agrees at 11 bases. Looked up from germline, CDR1 is SGHTA and CDR2 is FQGNSA. This CDR3 spans 16 amino acids. V lost 4 bases, J lost 2 bases, and 5 bases stayed unmatched. CDR3 sequence (DNA): TGTGCCAGCAGCTCGGGACTAGCGGAGACCACAGATACGCAGTATTTT. Translating gives CASSSGLAETTDTQYF.

The V call is TRBV11-1, the J call TRBJ1-1; 9 nucleotides match TRBD1. V lost 5 bases to trimming and J lost 3 bases; unmatched junction nucleotides: 4. Germline assignment: CDR1 SGHAT and CDR2 FQDESV (reference sequence). The CDR3 contains 14 residues. The CDR3: CASSIQGADTEAFF. The DNA of the CDR3 is TGTGCCAGCAGCATACAGGGGGCAGACACTGAAGCTTTCTTT.

The CDR3 is CASSFGPTGGQNTEAFF. The CDR3 DNA reads as TGCGCCAGCAGCTTTGGCCCGACAGGGGGCCAGAACACTGAAGCTTTCTTT. The chain is built from TRBV5-1 and TRBJ1-1, with TRBD1 matching 10 bases. Germline V CDR1 and CDR2: SGHRS, YFSETQ. V lost 2 bases and J lost 1; bases outside the gene matches: 8. The CDR3 has 17 amino acids.

V usage is TRBV6-1 and J usage is TRBJ1-2, with 8 bases identical to TRBD1. With 1 base clipped from V and 1 base from J, the junction kept 8 bases outside the gene matches. Germline V CDR1 and CDR2: MNHNS, SASEGT. This CDR3 is 17 amino acids long. The CDR3 loop reads CASSEGGTGTFNYGYTF. The CDR3 DNA reads as TGTGCCAGCAGTGAAGGCGGGACAGGAACCTTTAACTATGGCTACACCTTC.

The V call is TRBV29-1, the J call TRBJ1-2; 8 bases fit TRBD1. The CDR3 spans 13 residues. Germline V lookup: CDR1 SQVTM, CDR2 ANQGSEA. V lost 6 bases, J lost 7 bases, and 10 bases stayed unmatched. The CDR3 reads CSVRTGNSGGYTF. In nucleotides, the CDR3 is TGCAGCGTCCGGACAGGGAATAGTGGTGGCTACACCTTC.

The V and J genes are TRBV7-9 and TRBJ2-3; TRBD1 is a possible D gene (6 bases). The V end was cut by 2 bases, the J end by 2 bases, with 11 bases between. CDR1 is SEHNR and CDR2 is FQNEAQ in the germline V gene (reference sequence). There are 15 residues in the CDR3. The CDR3 bases are TGTGCCAGCAGCTTATTAGGGACAACCACAGATACGCAGTATTTT. It translates to CASSLLGTTTDTQYF.

The V call is TRBV18, the J call TRBJ1-3; 10 nucleotides match TRBD1. J was trimmed by 0 bases and V by 4 bases; bases with no gene match: 9. The CDR3 extends over 18 amino acids. Germline V CDR1 and CDR2: KGHSH, LQKENI. In nucleotides, the CDR3 is TGTGCCAGCTCACGAAGAGGGACAGGGGAAGTCTCTGGAAACACCATATATTTT. Encoded protein: CASSRRGTGEVSGNTIYF.

The chain couples TRBV10-3 to TRBJ1-2; D is ambiguous. Germline CDR1 and CDR2: ENHRY and SYGVKD. The V gene lost 6 bases and the J gene lost 1 base, with 15 bases spanning the gap. The CDR3 is 15 residues long. The CDR3 is CAISPTPNVNYGYTF. The CDR3, as DNA: TGTGCCATCAGCCCTACTCCAAACGTTAACTATGGCTACACCTTC.

The rearrangement uses TRBV15 and TRBJ2-7; weak D call: TRBD2 (5 bases). The germline CDR1 and CDR2 sequences are LNHNV and YYDKDF (reference sequence). This CDR3 is built from 14 residues. V was pared by 1 base and J by 4 bases, with 11 bases between. The CDR3 here is CATSRGGSKYEQYF. DNA of the CDR3: TGTGCCACCAGCAGAGGAGGGTCCAAATACGAGCAGTACTTC.

The chain employs TRBV10-3 and TRBJ2-4, with D perhaps matching TRBD1 (5 bases). Trimming stripped 0 bases from V and 8 bases from J, with 17 bases between. Per the germline V gene, CDR1 is ENHRY and CDR2 is SYGVKD. The CDR3 is made up of 16 amino acids. The CDR3 coding sequence is TGTGCCATCAGTGAGTCTTGGGAAACCGGCAGGGACATTCAGTACTTC. The encoded protein is CAISESWETGRDIQYF.

The chain recombines TRBV18 with TRBJ1-5; TRBD1 matches at 8 bases. The ends lost 3 bases at V and 2 bases at J; junction bases unmatched: 3. Germline loops: CDR1 KGHSH, CDR2 LQKENI. The CDR3 runs 15 residues. The CDR3 nucleotides are TGTGCCAGCTCACCGGCAGGGGGCGGCAATCAGCCCCAGCATTTT. The encoded protein is CASSPAGGGNQPQHF.

CDR3 sequence: CASSLIQGGGPYEQYF. In nucleotides, the CDR3 is TGTGCCAGCAGCCTAATACAGGGCGGGGGACCCTACGAGCAGTACTTC. The chain links TRBV7-9 to TRBJ2-7, with D perhaps matching TRBD2 (7 bases). The CDR3 is made up of 16 amino acids. Germline CDR1 is SEHNR and CDR2 is FQNEAQ (reference sequence). Trimming pared 5 bases from V and 2 bases from J, leaving 19 bases between.

The chain links TRBV5-6 to TRBJ2-2; a weak D match, TRBD2 (6 bases). Per the germline V gene, CDR1 is SGHDT and CDR2 is YYEEEE. The CDR3 is 14 amino acids. Trimming cost V 7 bases and J 4 bases, with 14 bases left between them. CDR3 sequence (DNA): TGTGCCAGCGGCCCTTTGCGGGGCACCGGGGAGCTGTTTTTT. Translating gives CASGPLRGTGELFF.

The J gene is TRBJ1-3, the V gene TRBV4-1; possibly TRBD1 for D (5 bases). Trimming cost V 2 bases and J 9 bases, with 17 bases left between them. Germline CDR1 and CDR2: MGHRA and YSYEKL. This CDR3 comprises 15 residues. CDR3 bases: TGCGCCAGCAGCCAACTCTACGCAGGGTCGGGCACCATATATTTT. It yields the protein CASSQLYAGSGTIYF.

The rearrangement links TRBV6-1 to TRBJ2-3; 13 bases are a match to TRBD2. The CDR3 is 14 residues long. The junction had 3 bases not matched to a gene; V was cut back by 6 bases and J by 6 bases. Germline V CDR1 and CDR2: MNHNS, SASEGT. The CDR3 protein is CASRTSGGVDTQYF. The CDR3 bases are TGTGCCAGCAGAACTAGCGGGGGGGTGGATACGCAGTATTTT.

The rearrangement uses TRBV7-9 and TRBJ1-6, with 11 bases that match TRBD1. Germline-derived CDR1 and CDR2 are SEHNR and FQNEAQ (reference sequence). The V segment lost 3 bases and the J segment 9 bases; nucleotides outside the gene matches: 4. The CDR3 totals 15 residues. CDR3 DNA sequence: TGTGCCAGCAGCTTTTGGACAGGGGGCGGTTCACCCCTCCACTTT. Translating gives CASSFWTGGGSPLHF.

CDR3 residues: CASTPWGGETQYF. In DNA, the CDR3 is TGTGCCAGCACCCCTTGGGGGGGCGAGACCCAGTACTTC. J is TRBJ2-5 and V is TRBV5-4, with a weak D call TRBD2 (7 bases). Trimming took 6 bases from V and 5 from J, leaving 14 bases between them. This CDR3 comprises 13 residues. Germline lookup yields CDR1 SGHNT and CDR2 YYREEE (reference sequence).

The genes are TRBV5-1 and TRBJ1-3, with TRBD1 as a possible D gene (6 bases). CDR1 is SGHRS and CDR2 is YFSETQ in the germline V gene. The CDR3 sequence is 17 residues long. The V end was cut by 4 bases, the J end by 0 bases, with 17 bases between. The CDR3 here is CASSLGQQIHSGNTIYF. The CDR3 DNA sequence: TGCGCCAGCAGCCTGGGACAACAGATACACTCTGGAAACACCATATATTTT.

This clone was found a few times. V usage is TRBV5-4 and J usage is TRBJ1-2, with D perhaps matching TRBD1 (5 bases). Germline CDR1 and CDR2: SGHNT and YYREEE (reference sequence). The V end was cut by 0 bases, the J end by 6 bases, with 18 bases between. The CDR3 sequence is 16 residues long. The CDR3 is CASSLAHRRDGDGYTF. In nucleotides, the CDR3 is TGTGCCAGCAGCTTGGCCCATCGGCGGGACGGGGATGGCTACACCTTC.

This clone was recorded only once. The rearrangement joins TRBV7-9 to TRBJ2-1; TRBD2 matches 8 bases. V shed 5 bases and J 5 bases; nucleotides not matched to a gene: 11. CDR3 size: 16 residues. The germline CDR1 and CDR2 sequences are SEHNR and FQNEAQ (reference sequence). CDR3 coding DNA: TGTGCCAGCAGCCCCTTGGGGGCGGGGGGCCACAATGAGCAGTTCTTC. It specifies CASSPLGAGGHNEQFF.

This rearrangement joins TRBV19 to TRBJ1-4; the D is unclear. This CDR3 comprises 12 residues. V was cut by 3 bases and J by 8 bases, with 7 bases left in between. Germline V gene lookup returns CDR1 LNHDA and CDR2 SQIVND (reference sequence). CDR3 DNA: TGTGCCAGTAGTATGTTACGGGAAAAACTGTTTTTT. This gives the protein CASSMLREKLFF.

This chain connects TRBV7-2 to TRBJ1-1, with D tentatively TRBD1 (5 bases). V lost 4 bases and J 4 bases, leaving 16 bases between the germline ends. CDR1 is SGHTA and CDR2 is FQGNSA in the germline V gene. This CDR3 comprises 15 residues. CDR3 coding DNA: TGTGCCAGCAGCTGGAGCGGGGCGGTTAGCACTGAAGCTTTCTTT. Its protein is CASSWSGAVSTEAFF.

V gene TRBV15 combines with J gene TRBJ2-2, with 7 bases identical to TRBD2. CDR3 length: 15 residues. J was trimmed by 7 bases and V by 7 bases; bases with no gene match: 12. The germline V gene has CDR1 LNHNV and CDR2 YYDKDF (reference sequence). CDR3 nucleotides: TGTGCCACCACCCCGGAGGAGCGGGGCAGCGGGGAGCTGTTTTTT. Protein: CATTPEERGSGELFF.

This sequence joins TRBV11-2 and TRBJ1-1; unclear D gene. The CDR3 is made up of 13 amino acids. CDR1 and CDR2 from the germline V gene are SGHAT and FQNNGV. Trimming stripped 2 bases from V and 0 bases from J, with 4 bases between. DNA for the CDR3: TGTGCCAGCAGCTTAATCATGAACACTGAAGCTTTCTTT. Protein sequence: CASSLIMNTEAFF.